One T cell receptor (beta chain) is described in this entry. Its specific antigen is unknown. No per-base quality is available; no much larger clone lies one base away. For sequencing of the TCRbeta CDR3 region, genomic DNA was extracted from the sorted cells. The immunoSEQ Assay was used for sequencing of TCRbeta CDR3 regions. Held by TCRdb, this immuneACCESS table contains in-frame sequences only and omits some clones. Under half of the omission traces to an unresolved V gene where checked; the cause of the rest is unknown. The sample profile shows tens of thousands of clones; approximately 90% of them were found once. The ten largest make up 2.8% of the sample. CDR1 SQVTM and CDR2 ANQGSEA are derived from the germline V gene. The CDR3 runs 11 amino acids, cysteine and phenylalanine included. The CDR3 DNA has 33 bases and is translated from base 1. This specimen comes from a study of OX40 agonist ivuxolimab in advanced cancers. Regarding the study in general: The costimulatory receptor OX40 (CD134) was targeted by ivuxolimab, a fully human IgG2 agonistic monoclonal antibody. Intravenous ivuxolimab was administered to patients every 2 weeks at six dose levels: 0.01, 0.1, 0.3, 1.5, 3 and 10 mg/kg. Of the approximately 54 dose-escalation patients, hepatocellular carcinoma was present in around 20, melanoma in roughly 15, renal cell carcinoma in 9 and head and neck cancer in 9. The dose-escalation cohort was around 83% male with a mean age of around 64 years, ranging from roughly 20 to 85. Prior anti-PD-1, anti-PD-L1 or anti-CTLA-4 therapy was permitted, and checkpoint inhibitors had been received by less than 45% of dose-escalation patients. Partial responses occurred in three dose-escalation patients, of whom one had hepatocellular carcinoma and two had cutaneous melanoma. Peripheral TCRbeta sequencing was intended to test whether TCR sequence diversity was altered and clonal T-cell expansion was caused by ivuxolimab. The paper reports the monotherapy dose-escalation portion (N of about 54 patients) of the phase I ivuxolimab trial.

Patients with a history of autoimmune disease or receiving systemic immunosuppression were excluded from the trial. In every dose cohort, peripheral blood was drawn for TCR sequencing at baseline, cycle 4 day 1, and cycle 7 day 1. Samples came from an open-label, multicenter, first-in-human phase I dose-escalation trial of ivuxolimab. Adults with locally advanced or metastatic melanoma, renal cell, hepatocellular, or head and neck squamous cell carcinoma were enrolled in the trial. Before TCR sequencing, CD4+ T cells and CD8+ T cells were sorted from peripheral blood as separate populations. Findings and caveats that apply to the study as a whole: Low levels of normalized T-cell clonal expansion were also seen in some nonresponding patients. Antigen specificity was not determined for the clonally expanded peripheral T cells. At doses of 0.1 to 3.0 mg/kg, clonal expansion of both CD4+ and CD8+ blood T cells was observed from baseline to week 6. In the 0.1-3.0 mg/kg groups, partial responders were among the patients with the lowest normalized peripheral clonal expansion, particularly in CD8+ T cells. On average, CD8+ T cells showed more expanded clones than CD4+ T cells after ivuxolimab.

The chain uses TRBV29-1 and TRBJ1-3; the D gene is not confidently resolved. The source of this sequence is an adult with an advanced solid tumor such as melanoma, head and neck, liver or kidney cancer. The sample was CD4+ or CD8+ T cells sorted from blood, taken in a trial of the OX40 agonist ivuxolimab. The CDR3 region: CGSRSGNTIYF. At the DNA level, the sequence is TGCGGGAGTCGCTCTGGAAACACCATATATTTT.